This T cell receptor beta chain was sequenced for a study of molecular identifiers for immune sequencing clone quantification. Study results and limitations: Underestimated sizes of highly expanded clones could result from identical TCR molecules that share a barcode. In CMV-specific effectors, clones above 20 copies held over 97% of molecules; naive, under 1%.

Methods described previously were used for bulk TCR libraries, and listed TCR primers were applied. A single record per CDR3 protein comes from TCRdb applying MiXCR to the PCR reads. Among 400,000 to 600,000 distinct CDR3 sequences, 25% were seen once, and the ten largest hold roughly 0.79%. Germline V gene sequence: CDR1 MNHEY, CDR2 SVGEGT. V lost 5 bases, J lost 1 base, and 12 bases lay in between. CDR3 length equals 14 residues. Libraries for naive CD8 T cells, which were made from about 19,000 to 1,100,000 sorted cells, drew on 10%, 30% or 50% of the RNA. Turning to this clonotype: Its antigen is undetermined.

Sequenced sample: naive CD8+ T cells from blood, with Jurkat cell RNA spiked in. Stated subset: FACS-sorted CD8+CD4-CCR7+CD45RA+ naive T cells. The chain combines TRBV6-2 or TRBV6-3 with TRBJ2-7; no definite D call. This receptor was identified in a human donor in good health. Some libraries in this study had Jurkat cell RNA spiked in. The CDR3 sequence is CASSVSLFSYEQYF. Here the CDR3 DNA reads TGTGCCAGCAGTGTGAGTTTGTTTTCCTACGAGCAGTACTTC.